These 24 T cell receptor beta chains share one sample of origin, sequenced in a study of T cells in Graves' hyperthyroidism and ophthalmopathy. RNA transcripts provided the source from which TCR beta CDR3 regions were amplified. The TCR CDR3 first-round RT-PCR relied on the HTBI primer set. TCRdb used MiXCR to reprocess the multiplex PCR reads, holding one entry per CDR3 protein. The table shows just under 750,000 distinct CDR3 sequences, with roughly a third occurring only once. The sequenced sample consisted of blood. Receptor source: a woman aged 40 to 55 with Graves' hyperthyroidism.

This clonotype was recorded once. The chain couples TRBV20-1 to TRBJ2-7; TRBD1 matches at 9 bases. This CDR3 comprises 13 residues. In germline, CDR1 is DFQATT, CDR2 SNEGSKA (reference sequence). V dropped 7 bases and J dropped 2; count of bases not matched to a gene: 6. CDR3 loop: CSVTGTGPYEQYF. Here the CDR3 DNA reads TGCAGTGTAACCGGGACAGGGCCCTACGAGCAGTACTTC.

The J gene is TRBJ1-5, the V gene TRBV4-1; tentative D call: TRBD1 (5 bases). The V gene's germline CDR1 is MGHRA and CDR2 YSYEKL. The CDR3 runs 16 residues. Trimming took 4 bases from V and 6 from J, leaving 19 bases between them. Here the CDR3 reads CASSPGLIDRAQPQHF. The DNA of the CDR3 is TGCGCCAGCAGCCCGGGACTGATAGATCGCGCTCAGCCCCAGCATTTT.

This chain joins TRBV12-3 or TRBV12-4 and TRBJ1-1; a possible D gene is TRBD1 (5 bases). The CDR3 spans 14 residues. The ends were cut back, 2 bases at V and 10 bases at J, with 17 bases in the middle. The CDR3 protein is CASSLYPQARGAFF. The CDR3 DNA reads TGTGCCAGCAGTTTATACCCACAGGCACGCGGAGCTTTCTTT.

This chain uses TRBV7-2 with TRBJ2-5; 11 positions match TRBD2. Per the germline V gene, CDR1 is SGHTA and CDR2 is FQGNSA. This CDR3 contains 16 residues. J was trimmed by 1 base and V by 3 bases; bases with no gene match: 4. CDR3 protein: CASSFQTSGVQETQYF. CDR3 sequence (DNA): TGTGCCAGCAGCTTCCAGACTAGCGGGGTCCAAGAGACCCAGTACTTC.

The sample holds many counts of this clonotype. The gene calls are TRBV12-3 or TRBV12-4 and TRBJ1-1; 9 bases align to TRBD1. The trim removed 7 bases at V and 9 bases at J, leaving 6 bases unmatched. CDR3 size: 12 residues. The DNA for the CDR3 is TGTGCCAGCAACACCGGGACAGGGAAAGCTTTCTTT. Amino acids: CASNTGTGKAFF.

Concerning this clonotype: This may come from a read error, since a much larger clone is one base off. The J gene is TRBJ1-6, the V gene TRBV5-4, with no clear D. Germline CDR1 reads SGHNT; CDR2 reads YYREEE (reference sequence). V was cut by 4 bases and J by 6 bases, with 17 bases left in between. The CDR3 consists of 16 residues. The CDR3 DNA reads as TGTGCCAGCAGCCTGGGTGAAGGTTCATCTAATTCACCCCTCCACTTT. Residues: CASSLGEGSSNSPLHF.

CDR3 protein: CSAFGRAYQETQYF. CDR3 DNA sequence: TGCAGTGCTTTCGGCAGGGCGTACCAAGAGACCCAGTACTTC. V is TRBV20-1 and J is TRBJ2-5, with D perhaps matching TRBD1 (5 bases). The CDR3 totals 14 residues. The germline CDR1 and CDR2 sequences are DFQATT and SNEGSKA (reference sequence). With 5 bases removed from V and 0 bases from J, the gap between germline ends came to 13 bases.

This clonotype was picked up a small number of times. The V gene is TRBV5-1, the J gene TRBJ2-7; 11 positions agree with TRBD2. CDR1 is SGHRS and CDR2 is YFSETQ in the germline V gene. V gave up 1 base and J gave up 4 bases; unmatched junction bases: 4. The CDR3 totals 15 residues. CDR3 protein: CASSLNLAGGYEQYF. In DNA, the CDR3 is TGCGCCAGCAGCTTGAATCTAGCGGGGGGATACGAGCAGTACTTC.

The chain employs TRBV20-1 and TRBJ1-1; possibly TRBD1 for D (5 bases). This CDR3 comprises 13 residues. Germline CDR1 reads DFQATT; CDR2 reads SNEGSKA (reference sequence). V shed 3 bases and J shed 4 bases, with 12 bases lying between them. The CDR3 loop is CSAREQEATEAFF. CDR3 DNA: TGCAGTGCTAGGGAACAGGAGGCCACTGAAGCTTTCTTT.

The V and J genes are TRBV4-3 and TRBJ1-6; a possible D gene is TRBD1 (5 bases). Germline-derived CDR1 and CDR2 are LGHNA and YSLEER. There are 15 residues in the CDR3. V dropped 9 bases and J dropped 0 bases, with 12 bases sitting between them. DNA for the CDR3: TGCGCCAGTACCGAGGGGAGCTCCTATAATTCACCCCTCCACTTT. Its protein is CASTEGSSYNSPLHF.

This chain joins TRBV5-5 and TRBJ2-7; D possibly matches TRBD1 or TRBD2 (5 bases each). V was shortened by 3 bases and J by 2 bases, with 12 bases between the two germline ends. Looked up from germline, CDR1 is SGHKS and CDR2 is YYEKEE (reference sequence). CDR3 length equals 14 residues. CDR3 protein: CASSSGGSPYEQYF. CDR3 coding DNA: TGTGCCAGCAGCTCTGGGGGTAGTCCCTACGAGCAGTACTTC.

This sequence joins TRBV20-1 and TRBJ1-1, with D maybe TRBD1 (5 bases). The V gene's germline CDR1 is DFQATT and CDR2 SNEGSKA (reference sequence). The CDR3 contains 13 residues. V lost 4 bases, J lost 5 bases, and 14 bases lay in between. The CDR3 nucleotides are TGCAGTGCTACGGGGCTAGCGGGGACTGAAGCTTTCTTT. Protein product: CSATGLAGTEAFF.

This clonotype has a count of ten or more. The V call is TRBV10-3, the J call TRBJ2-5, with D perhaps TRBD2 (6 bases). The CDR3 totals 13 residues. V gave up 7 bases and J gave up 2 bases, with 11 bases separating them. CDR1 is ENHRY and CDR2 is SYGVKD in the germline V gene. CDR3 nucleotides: TGTGCCATCACTTCGGGGGAACAAGAGACCCAGTACTTC. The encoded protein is CAITSGEQETQYF.

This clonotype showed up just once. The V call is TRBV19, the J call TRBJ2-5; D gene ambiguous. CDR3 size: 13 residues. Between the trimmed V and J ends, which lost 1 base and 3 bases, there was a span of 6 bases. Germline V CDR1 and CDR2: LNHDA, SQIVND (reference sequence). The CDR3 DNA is TGTGCCAGTAGTATAGGAAGGGAAGAGACCCAGTACTTC. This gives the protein CASSIGREETQYF.

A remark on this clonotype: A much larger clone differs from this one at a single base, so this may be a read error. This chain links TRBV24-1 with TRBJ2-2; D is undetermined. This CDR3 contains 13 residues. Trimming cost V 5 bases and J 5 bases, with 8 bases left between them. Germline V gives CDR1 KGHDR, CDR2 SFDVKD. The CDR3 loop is CATSATATGELFF. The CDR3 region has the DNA TGTGCCACCAGTGCAACGGCAACCGGGGAGCTGTTTTTT.

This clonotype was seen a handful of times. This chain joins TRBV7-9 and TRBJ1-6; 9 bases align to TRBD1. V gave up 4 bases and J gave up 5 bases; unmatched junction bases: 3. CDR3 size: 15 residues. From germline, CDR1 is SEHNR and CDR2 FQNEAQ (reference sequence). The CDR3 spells CASSSQGAHNSPLHF. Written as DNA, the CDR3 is TGTGCCAGCAGCTCACAGGGGGCCCATAATTCACCCCTCCACTTT.

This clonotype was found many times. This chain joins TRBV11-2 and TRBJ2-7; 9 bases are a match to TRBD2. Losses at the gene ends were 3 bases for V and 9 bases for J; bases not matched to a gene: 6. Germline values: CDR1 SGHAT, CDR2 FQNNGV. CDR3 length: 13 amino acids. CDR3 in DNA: TGTGCCAGCAGCTTGGCTAGCGGGATCGGGCAGTACTTC. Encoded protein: CASSLASGIGQYF.

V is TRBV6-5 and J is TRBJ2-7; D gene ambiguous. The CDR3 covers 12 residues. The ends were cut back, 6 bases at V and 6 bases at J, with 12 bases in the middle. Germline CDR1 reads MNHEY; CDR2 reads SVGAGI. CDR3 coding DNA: TGTGCCAGCAGCACAACTGTGGGCGAGCAGTACTTC. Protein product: CASSTTVGEQYF.

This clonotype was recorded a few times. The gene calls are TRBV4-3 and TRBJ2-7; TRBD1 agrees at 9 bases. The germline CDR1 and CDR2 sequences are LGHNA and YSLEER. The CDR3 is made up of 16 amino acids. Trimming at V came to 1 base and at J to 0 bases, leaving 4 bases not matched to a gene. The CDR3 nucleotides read TGCGCCAGCAGCCAAGTAACAGGGGGCTACTCCTACGAGCAGTACTTC. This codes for CASSQVTGGYSYEQYF.

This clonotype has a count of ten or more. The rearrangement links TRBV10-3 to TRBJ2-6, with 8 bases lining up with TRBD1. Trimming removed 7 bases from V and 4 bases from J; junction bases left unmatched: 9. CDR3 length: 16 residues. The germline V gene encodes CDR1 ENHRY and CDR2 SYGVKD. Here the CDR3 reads CAITGQGDTGANVLTF. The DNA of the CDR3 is TGTGCCATCACCGGACAGGGAGACACGGGGGCCAACGTCCTGACTTTC.

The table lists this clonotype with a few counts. CDR3 sequence reads: CASRTRWGWKETQYF. DNA for the CDR3: TGTGCCAGCAGGACCCGATGGGGGTGGAAGGAGACCCAGTACTTC. V and J are TRBV6-6 and TRBJ2-5; D is tentatively TRBD1 or TRBD2 (5 bases each). This CDR3 has 15 amino acids. Germline loops: CDR1 MNHNY, CDR2 SVGAGI (reference sequence). V lost 6 bases to trimming and J lost 5 bases, with 19 bases between them.

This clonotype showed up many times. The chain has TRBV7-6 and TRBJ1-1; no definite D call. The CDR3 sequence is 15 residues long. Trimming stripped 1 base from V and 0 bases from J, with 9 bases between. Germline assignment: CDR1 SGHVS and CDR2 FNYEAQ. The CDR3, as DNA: TGTGCCAGCAGCTTAGTGTCCGGGGTGAACACTGAAGCTTTCTTT. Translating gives CASSLVSGVNTEAFF.

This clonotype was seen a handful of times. CDR3 DNA sequence: TGTGCCAGCATTTCCCCGACCGGATGGACCCAGCATTTT. Translated, it gives CASISPTGWTQHF. The chain links TRBV6-5 to TRBJ1-5; D is uncertain. Germline lookup yields CDR1 MNHEY and CDR2 SVGAGI. The CDR3 loop spans 13 amino acids. V was shortened by 7 bases and J by 11 bases, with 18 bases between the two germline ends.

CDR3 residues: CASSPGSGVNNQPQHF. The CDR3 nucleotides read TGTGCCAGCTCACCAGGAAGCGGGGTCAACAATCAGCCCCAGCATTTT. The rearrangement joins TRBV28 to TRBJ1-5; no definite D call. This CDR3 region has 16 residues. With 8 bases removed from V and 3 bases from J, the gap between germline ends came to 20 bases. Germline CDR1 and CDR2: MDHEN and SYDVKM.